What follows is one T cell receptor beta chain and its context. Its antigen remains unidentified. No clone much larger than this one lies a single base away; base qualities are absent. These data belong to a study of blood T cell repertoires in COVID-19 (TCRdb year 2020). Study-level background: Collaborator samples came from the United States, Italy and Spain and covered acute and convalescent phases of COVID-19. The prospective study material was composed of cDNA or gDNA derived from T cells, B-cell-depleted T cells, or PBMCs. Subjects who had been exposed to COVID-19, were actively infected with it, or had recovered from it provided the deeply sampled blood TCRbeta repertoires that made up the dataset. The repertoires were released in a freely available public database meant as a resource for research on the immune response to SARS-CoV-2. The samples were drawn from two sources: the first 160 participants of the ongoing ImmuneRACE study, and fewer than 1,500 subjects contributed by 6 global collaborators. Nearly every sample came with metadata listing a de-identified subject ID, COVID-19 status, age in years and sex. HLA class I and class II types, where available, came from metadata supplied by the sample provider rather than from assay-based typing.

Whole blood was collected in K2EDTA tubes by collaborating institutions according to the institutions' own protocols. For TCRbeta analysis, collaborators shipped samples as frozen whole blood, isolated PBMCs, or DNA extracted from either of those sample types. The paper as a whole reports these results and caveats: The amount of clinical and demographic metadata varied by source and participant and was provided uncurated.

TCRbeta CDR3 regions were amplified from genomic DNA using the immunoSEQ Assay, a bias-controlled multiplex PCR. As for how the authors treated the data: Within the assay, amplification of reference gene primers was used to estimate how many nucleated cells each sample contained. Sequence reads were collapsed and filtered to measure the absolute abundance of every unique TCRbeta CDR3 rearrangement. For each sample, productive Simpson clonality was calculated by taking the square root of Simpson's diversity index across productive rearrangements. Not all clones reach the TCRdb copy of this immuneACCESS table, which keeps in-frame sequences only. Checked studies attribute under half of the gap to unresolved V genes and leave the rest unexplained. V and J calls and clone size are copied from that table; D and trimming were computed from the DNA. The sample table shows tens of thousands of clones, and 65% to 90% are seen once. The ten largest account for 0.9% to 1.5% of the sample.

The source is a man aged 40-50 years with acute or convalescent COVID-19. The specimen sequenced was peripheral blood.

The nucleotide sequence is TGTGCCAGCAGCCAAGATTCCCGGACTAGCGGGGGTGTCGCGAACACCGGGGAGCTGTTTTTT. Protein translation: CASSQDSRTSGGVANTGELFF. The V and J genes are TRBV4-2 and TRBJ2-2, with 13 junctional bases fitting TRBD2. The CDR1 and CDR2 encoded by the germline V gene are LGHNA and YNFKEQ. Clipping removes 0 bases from V and 0 bases from J, with 10 as the unmatched junction base count. Reading from cysteine to phenylalanine, the CDR3 counts 21 amino acids. The sequence is cut down to CDR3 DNA, 63 bases in frame from base 1.